This T cell receptor beta chain stems from a study of technical replicates of blood from a few donors. The CDR3 loop spans 16 amino acids. V lost 7 bases and J lost 5; bases outside the gene matches: 13. Germline lookup yields CDR1 SGHRS and CDR2 YFSETQ. Assay: immunoSEQ multiplex PCR; the TCRdb copy retains only in-frame clones and omits some. The table has tens of thousands of clones, roughly 96% seen once. The chain couples TRBV5-1 to TRBJ2-2; 8 bases map to TRBD1. The sequence derives from a human donor in good health. Sample: T cells isolated from PBMCs. CDR3 region: CASDWTGQGTTGELFF. CDR3 in DNA: TGCGCCAGCGACTGGACAGGGCAGGGAACAACCGGGGAGCTGTTTTTT.